A selection of T cell receptor beta chains follows, all from one sample in a study of CD8+ T cells in alopecia areata. The assay was immunoSEQ multiplex PCR, and TCRdb's table has in-frame clones only and misses some. The data contain approximately 90,000 clones, 60% to 80% of them seen just once; the ten biggest clones take up approximately 15%. Sequenced material: CD8+ T cells sorted from blood, taken around week 46, from a patient treated with tofacitinib. These receptors all come from a human donor with alopecia areata. Both conserved end residues are part of each CDR3. The D gene is left open where the match is weak. Clone size appears in some rows only: once, few, many, or a class for an expanded clone.

TRBV13	NA	TRBJ1-2	NA	TGTGCCAGCAGCTTAGGACGGTCCCCCTATGGCTACACCTTC	CASSLGRSPYGYTF
TRBV4-3	TRBD1	TRBJ2-1	NA	TGCGCCAGCGCCCCGGGACAGACCTCCTACAATGAGCAGTTCTTC	CASAPGQTSYNEQFF
TRBV30	NA	TRBJ1-1	NA	TGTGCCTGGAGCGAAGGGGGATCTGAAGCTTTCTTT	CAWSEGGSEAFF
TRBV5-1	TRBD2	TRBJ2-3	NA	TGCGCCAGCGGTCCTAGCGGTTGGGGGACAGATACGCAGTATTTT	CASGPSGWGTDTQYF
TRBV10-3	NA	TRBJ1-1	few	TGTGCCATCAGTGTGATGGGACAACCGGCGATGAACACTGAAGCTTTCTTT	CAISVMGQPAMNTEAFF
TRBV7-6	NA	TRBJ2-7	NA	TGTGCCAGCAGCTTAGACCCCTATAAACCCTACGAGCAGTACTTC	CASSLDPYKPYEQYF
TRBV4-3	TRBD1	TRBJ2-2	NA	TGCGCCAGCAGCCAAGTCCCGGACAGGGGGACCGGGGAGCTGTTTTTT	CASSQVPDRGTGELFF
TRBV4-3	TRBD1	TRBJ2-6	once	TGCGCCAGCAGCCAGCGGACAGGGGGCGGTGGGGCCAACGCCCTGACTTTC	CASSQRTGGGGANALTF
TRBV6-1	NA	TRBJ2-7	NA	TGTGCCAGCAGTGAAGAAACAGCGGATATTTACGAGCAGTACTTC	CASSEETADIYEQYF
TRBV28	NA	TRBJ2-7	NA	TGTGCCAGCAGTTTCGGAGGGGACGGTTCGGAATTC	CASSFGGDGSEF
TRBV27	NA	TRBJ2-3	NA	TGTGCCAGCAGTTTCTCGTCGGCTAGCACAGATACGCAGTATTTT	CASSFSSASTDTQYF
TRBV30	NA	TRBJ2-2	NA	TGTGCCTGGAGTGTTCTGGGAACCGGGGAGCTGTTTTTT	CAWSVLGTGELFF
TRBV15	NA	TRBJ1-2	NA	TGTGCCACCAGCAGGGAGGGGGTGAACTATGGCTACACCTTC	CATSREGVNYGYTF
TRBV29-1	NA	TRBJ1-4	once	TGCAGCGTTGAGGGGGGGGATGCAACTAATGAAAAACTGTTTTTT	CSVEGGDATNEKLFF
TRBV25-1	TRBD2	TRBJ2-3	NA	TGTGCCAGCAGCGCGGGGGGGACTAGCACAGATACGCAGTATTTT	CASSAGGTSTDTQYF
TRBV11-2	NA	TRBJ2-1	NA	TGTGCCAGCACCTACGGTGGTGAGCAGTTCTTC	CASTYGGEQFF
TRBV15	TRBD1	TRBJ2-7	NA	TGTGCCACCAGCAGAGCCCGGGACAGGGGAAACGAGCAGTACTTC	CATSRARDRGNEQYF
TRBV19	NA	TRBJ1-2	NA	TGTGCCAGTAGTTTCGATGGCTACACCTTC	CASSFDGYTF
TRBV5-8	NA	TRBJ2-2	NA	TGTGCCAACCGCTTAACGGCCGGGAACACCGGGGAGCTGTTTTTT	CANRLTAGNTGELFF
TRBV29-1	NA	TRBJ2-1	NA	NA	CSGYACWAYNEQFF
TRBV12-5	NA	TRBJ1-5	NA	TGTGCTAGTGGTTTCCCCGGGGTGAATCAGCCCCAGCATTTT	CASGFPGVNQPQHF
TRBV6-4	TRBD1	TRBJ2-7	NA	TGTGCCAGCAGTTACGGGGACAGCTCCTACGAGCAGTACTTC	CASSYGDSSYEQYF
TRBV15	TRBD1	TRBJ1-5	NA	TGTGCCACCAGCGGGGGACAGTGGAGCAATCAGCCCCAGCATTTT	CATSGGQWSNQPQHF
TRBV27	TRBD1	TRBJ2-1	few	TGTGCCAGCAGTTACCAACTCCGGGACAGGGAAAATGAGCAGTTCTTC	CASSYQLRDRENEQFF
TRBV14	NA	TRBJ1-5	few	TGTGCCAGCAGCCAAGGGCCTCAGCCCCAGCATTTT	CASSQGPQPQHF
TRBV5-1	NA	TRBJ2-3	NA	TGCGCCAGCAGCTTCCCCACGGAACAGGGTACAGATACGCAGTATTTT	CASSFPTEQGTDTQYF
TRBV28	TRBD1	TRBJ2-5	NA	TGTGCCAGCGATGGCAGGGGGCAAGAGACCCAGTACTTC	CASDGRGQETQYF
TRBV19	NA	TRBJ2-1	NA	TGTGCCAGTAGTATTGGGCTAGCTCTGAGCTCCTACAATGAGCAGTTCTTC	CASSIGLALSSYNEQFF
TRBV10-2	NA	TRBJ2-4	many	TGCGCCAGCAGTGAAAGTCTAGCCAAAAACATTCAGTACTTC	CASSESLAKNIQYF
TRBV29-1	NA	TRBJ1-4	NA	TGCAGCGTTGAGGAACCCGGGGCCCCGACGGGACTGTTTTTT	CSVEEPGAPTGLFF
TRBV15	NA	TRBJ2-3	NA	TGTGCCACCAGCAGAGATCTTGGGGGGGCGGGAACAGATACGCAGTATTTT	CATSRDLGGAGTDTQYF
TRBV9	TRBD1	TRBJ2-7	NA	TGTGCCAGCAGCGTAGGGGACAGGGACACGCAGTACTTC	CASSVGDRDTQYF
TRBV6-6	NA	TRBJ1-1	once	TGTGCCAGCACCGACATGAAAACAGGGAGGGCTGAAGCTTTCTTT	CASTDMKTGRAEAFF
TRBV19	NA	TRBJ2-2	NA	TGTGCCAGTAGCTGGACCGAGAACACCGGGGAGCTGTTTTTT	CASSWTENTGELFF
TRBV5-1	NA	TRBJ2-3	NA	TGCGCCAGCAGCGGAGAGACAGGTTACTCTACAGATACGCAGTATTTT	CASSGETGYSTDTQYF
TRBV6-1	NA	TRBJ1-5	NA	TGTGCCAGCAGGGGGGGTCGGGCTAGCAATCAGCCCCAGCATTTT	CASRGGRASNQPQHF
TRBV2	NA	TRBJ1-1	NA	TGTGCCAGCAGTGACGGAGGTATGAACACTGAAGCTTTCTTT	CASSDGGMNTEAFF
TRBV30	NA	TRBJ1-4	NA	TGTGCCTGGAGAGGGGGGGATGAAAAACTGTTTTTT	CAWRGGDEKLFF
TRBV7-9	TRBD2	TRBJ2-1	NA	TGTGCCAGCAGCCAACGGGATGGTAGCGGGGGGTTCTACAATGAGCAGTTCTTC	CASSQRDGSGGFYNEQFF
TRBV19	NA	TRBJ1-5	NA	TGTGCCAGTAGCATGGACCGAAATCAGCCCCAGCATTTT	CASSMDRNQPQHF
TRBV2	NA	TRBJ1-1	NA	TGTGCCAGAGATATGGACGAACGGGGAAACACTGAAGCTTTCTTT	CARDMDERGNTEAFF
TRBV5-6	TRBD2	TRBJ2-7	NA	TGTGCCAGCAGCACGACTAGCGTGGAGCAGTACTTC	CASSTTSVEQYF
TRBV11-2	NA	TRBJ2-7	NA	TGTGCCAGCAGCCAGGGCTGGGGGCCCTACGAGCAGTACTTC	CASSQGWGPYEQYF
TRBV7-2	NA	TRBJ2-1	NA	TGTGCCAGCAGCGCCGGGACCAATATCATCGAGCAGTTCTTC	CASSAGTNIIEQFF
TRBV29-1	NA	TRBJ1-2	NA	TGCAGCGTTGAAGAGAGCACATCCTATGGCTACACCTTC	CSVEESTSYGYTF
TRBV6-5	NA	TRBJ2-7	once	TGTGCCAGCAGCGGAGGGGGCTCCTACGAGCAGTACTTC	CASSGGGSYEQYF
TRBV6-5	TRBD1	TRBJ1-1	NA	TGTGCCAGCAGTTACTCGAGCACAGGGGCGAACACTGAAGCTTTCTTT	CASSYSSTGANTEAFF
TRBV5-1	TRBD1	TRBJ2-7	NA	TGCGCCAGCAGGGCAGGGGGCACCTACGAGCAGTACTTC	CASRAGGTYEQYF
TRBV30	NA	TRBJ2-1	NA	TGTGCCTGGTCAAACAATGAGCAGTTCTTC	CAWSNNEQFF
TRBV4-3	NA	TRBJ1-6	few	TGCGCCAGCAGCCAAGTGGCGTTGAGGAATTCACCCCTCCACTTT	CASSQVALRNSPLHF
TRBV7-9	NA	TRBJ2-7	NA	TGTGCCAGCAGCTTGGGGGGCCCCTACGAGCAGTACTTC	CASSLGGPYEQYF
TRBV27	NA	TRBJ1-2	NA	TGTGCCAGCAGTTCCGGGACGCACTATGGCTACACCTTC	CASSSGTHYGYTF
TRBV30	TRBD2	TRBJ2-1	NA	TGTGCCTGGAGTCAGCACGGGACTAGGGCTGAGCAGTTCTTC	CAWSQHGTRAEQFF
TRBV29-1	TRBD1	TRBJ2-2	few	TGCAGCGTTGGTCCGGGACAGGGGTCCGGGGAGCTGTTTTTT	CSVGPGQGSGELFF